One TCR beta chain is described in this entry. Its antigen is unknown. No qualities accompany the bases; no much larger clone lies one base away. Reading the label with the study, this specimen's time point is: baseline before first vaccination. Explained via the paper, the treatment or condition label denotes: meningococcal conjugate vaccine given as trial control. Vaccinee samples were obtained from the UK trials COV001 and COV002, which included a single-blind randomized controlled phase 2/3 trial of AZD1222 (ChAdOx1 nCoV-19) in healthy adults. For TCRbeta chain sequencing, PBMC samples were collected from trial participants at day 0 and at day 28 after the second dose. V is clipped by 4 bases and J by 0 bases, and the sequence between their germline boundaries is 9 bases long. The CDR1 and CDR2 encoded by the germline V gene (reference sequence) are SEHNR and FQNEAQ. There are 14 amino acids in the CDR3, from cysteine to phenylalanine inclusive. Just the 42-base CDR3 DNA is kept, in frame starting at base 1.

The CDR3 regions of human TCRbeta chains were analyzed by immunosequencing. The authors' pipeline ran thus. Repertoire TCRs were matched against a reference library of SARS-CoV-2-specific TCRs generated with the MIRA antigen-specificity platform. Breadth was defined as the fraction of unique TCRs that were SARS-CoV-2-associated, and depth was defined as the fraction of total T cells that were SARS-CoV-2-associated. Each spike-specific TCR was assigned to its reactive spike region and to a CD4 or CD8 class using the MIRA data. Log10-transformed breadth and depth values were compared by one-way ANOVA with Sidak's multiple comparisons tests. TCRdb's version of the immuneACCESS table is confined to in-frame rearrangements and falls short of the full clone set. An unresolved V gene accounts for under half of the shortfall where checked; the remainder is of unknown origin. The V and J calls and clone size were taken over from that table, and D and trimming were inferred from the DNA. This sample has 150,000 to 180,000 clones in its table, and roughly nine tenths of those were observed once. The top ten clonotypes cover more than 5.5% of the sample.

The sample comes from a study of T cell responses to AZD1222 COVID-19 vaccine (dated by TCRdb to the early 2020s). At the level of the whole study: A total of approximately 240 trial participants underwent TCR sequencing, of whom nearly 210 had received two doses of AZD1222 and about 26 had received two doses of the MenACWY control vaccine. Trial participants were enrolled into age subgroups of 18-55, 56-69 and 70-plus years, which contained 148, 28 and 57 TCR-sequenced participants, respectively. Broad study findings and their caveats: Conclusions about previously exposed vaccinees are limited because only 5 or 6 AZD1222 recipients were SARS-CoV-2 seropositive at baseline. Reportedly, almost half of the unique spike-specific TCRs recognized epitopes lying outside the regions that are mutated in the B.1.351 and B.1.1.7 variants. The 56-69-year group was small, and its depth increase did not reach significance, likely because of low power. Participants were mostly white British, with more females than males. The authors suggested clonal diversity may have been underestimated. Spike-specific TCR breadth and depth rose significantly after two AZD1222 doses compared with day 0 and with MenACWY recipients. The whole spike protein was spanned by vaccine-associated CD4 TCRs, and dominant responses were seen in regions 160-218 and 743-854. Because no day 14 peak-response samples were available, the repertoires could be characterized only after the peak T cell response.

The sequence links TRBV7-9 to TRBJ2-5, with no D gene named confidently. The TCR was taken from an adult in good health. Here the sequenced sample was peripheral blood, taken on day 0 of MenACWY control vaccination. DNA sequence: TGTGCCAGCAGCTCTTCGATGTACCAAGAGACCCAGTACTTC. Translated, it gives CASSSSMYQETQYF.